These 18 T cell receptor beta chains share one sample of origin, sequenced in a study of brain metastases from non-small cell lung cancer. Assay: immunoSEQ multiplex PCR; the TCRdb copy retains only in-frame clones and omits some. Here the sample spans 4,900 or so clones, over 65% being singletons. The specimen was primary lung tumor tissue. These receptors all come from a donor at least 40 years old with non-small cell lung cancer.

The chain combines TRBV25-1 with TRBJ1-2; no clear D. V was clipped by 2 bases and J by 7 bases, with 20 bases between them. Germline lookup yields CDR1 MGHDK and CDR2 SYGVNS. This CDR3 region has 16 residues. CDR3 bases: TGTGCCAGCAGTGAAGGAGTTCAGGTGACGTTACGTGGCTACACCTTC. Its protein is CASSEGVQVTLRGYTF.

V and J are TRBV6-5 and TRBJ2-2; D is unclear. The CDR3 is made up of 13 amino acids. V gave up 10 bases and J gave up 3 bases, with 12 bases separating them. CDR1 and CDR2 from the germline V gene are MNHEY and SVGAGI. The CDR3 DNA follows: TGTGCCACCCTAAGGGCAGACACCGGGGAGCTGTTTTTT. Translating it yields CATLRADTGELFF.

This clone was observed a handful of times. The chain carries TRBV5-6 and TRBJ2-5; the match to TRBD2 covers 7 bases. Germline V gene sequence: CDR1 SGHDT, CDR2 YYEEEE. After removal of 4 bases from V and 5 bases from J, the junction contained 11 bases not matched to a gene. The CDR3 is 15 residues long. CDR3 bases: TGTGCCAGCAGCGTGGGACTTTTTAGCGGGGAGACCCAGTACTTC. It codes for CASSVGLFSGETQYF. The whole variable domain, remainder taken from reference TRBV5-6 and TRBJ2-5, is DAGVTQSPTHLIKTRGQQVTLRCSPKSGHDTVSWYQQALGQGPQFIFQYYEEEERQRGNFPDRFSGHQFPNYSSELNVNALLLGDSALYLCASSVGLFSGETQYFGPGTRLLVL.

This clone showed up just a few times. V and J are TRBV9 and TRBJ1-1, with 7 bases identical to TRBD1. With 4 bases clipped from V and 5 bases from J, the junction kept 2 bases outside the gene matches. Germline V gives CDR1 SGDLS, CDR2 YYNGEE. This CDR3 contains 12 residues. The CDR3: CASSPGQTEAFF. The CDR3 nucleotides are TGTGCCAGCAGCCCGGGACAGACTGAAGCTTTCTTT.

V usage is TRBV30 and J usage is TRBJ1-2, with D possibly being TRBD1 (6 bases). The ends were cut back, 4 bases at V and 4 bases at J, with 16 bases in the middle. The CDR3 is 14 residues long. Germline loops: CDR1 GTSNPN, CDR2 SVGIG (reference sequence). This CDR3 is CAWMWGHSSYGYTF. The CDR3 DNA sequence: TGTGCCTGGATGTGGGGGCACAGCTCCTATGGCTACACCTTC.

The CDR3 loop is CASTDGGLYNEQFF. The CDR3 DNA sequence: TGTGCCAGCACGGACGGGGGCCTATACAATGAGCAGTTCTTC. The chain has TRBV3-1 (or the pseudogene TRBV3-2) and TRBJ2-1; D possibly matches TRBD1 or TRBD2 (6 bases each). The CDR3 has 14 amino acids. Germline V gives CDR1 LGHDT, CDR2 YNNKEL (reference sequence). The V and J ends lost 7 bases and 4 bases respectively, with 14 bases between them.

Details on this clone: Germline and junction disagree at one end, which may indicate a read error. This chain joins TRBV5-6 and TRBJ1-2, with a weak D call TRBD1 (5 bases). The germline V gene has CDR1 SGHDT and CDR2 YYEEEE. The CDR3 spans 18 residues. The CDR3 DNA reads TGTGCCAGCAGCTTGGCGGGGACGGGAATTTTAGCTAACTATAGCTACACCTTC. It specifies CASSLAGTGILANYSYTF. The whole variable domain, remainder taken from reference TRBV5-6 and TRBJ1-2, is DAGVTQSPTHLIKTRGQQVTLRCSPKSGHDTVSWYQQALGQGPQFIFQYYEEEERQRGNFPDRFSGHQFPNYSSELNVNALLLGDSALYLCASSLAGTGILANYSYTFGSGTRLTVV.

The genes are TRBV7-2 and TRBJ2-3; D perhaps matches TRBD2 (7 bases). Germline V gene sequence: CDR1 SGHTA, CDR2 FQGNSA. The CDR3 runs 18 residues. The V and J ends lost 7 bases and 3 bases respectively, with 26 bases between them. The CDR3 DNA reads as TGTGCCAGCACCGGCCTGGGGGGGGCGGGGAGTAGTACAGATACGCAGTATTTT. Translation gives CASTGLGGAGSSTDTQYF.

This chain joins TRBV7-9 and TRBJ1-6; possibly TRBD1 for D (6 bases). Germline V gene data show CDR1 as SEHNR and CDR2 as FQNEAQ (reference sequence). This CDR3 is 16 amino acids long. V was cut by 5 bases and J by 6 bases, with 17 bases left in between. CDR3 in DNA: TGTGCCAGCAGCAACCGGGGGGGCCTCGGTAATTCACCCCTCCACTTT. Encoded protein: CASSNRGGLGNSPLHF.

The rearrangement links TRBV6-6 to TRBJ2-7; the D gene is possibly TRBD1 (5 bases). The CDR3 extends over 14 amino acids. Trimming removed 0 bases from V and 2 bases from J, with 8 bases in between. CDR1 and CDR2 from the germline V gene are MNHNY and SVGAGI (reference sequence). CDR3 sequence reads: CASSYSQGPYEQYF. The CDR3, as DNA: TGTGCCAGCAGTTACTCGCAGGGCCCCTACGAGCAGTACTTC.

The V gene is TRBV7-6, the J gene TRBJ2-3; possibly TRBD2 for D (5 bases). V shed 2 bases and J shed 5 bases, with 11 bases lying between them. Per the germline V gene, CDR1 is SGHVS and CDR2 is FNYEAQ. The CDR3 is made up of 14 amino acids. The CDR3 DNA sequence: TGTGCCAGCAGCTTAAACCGAGGGAAAGATACGCAGTATTTT. It codes for CASSLNRGKDTQYF.

This clone has a handful of counts. The V gene is TRBV7-2, the J gene TRBJ1-2; D might be TRBD1 (5 bases). The CDR3 sequence is 15 residues long. The germline gives CDR1 SGHTA, CDR2 FQGNSA. V lost 5 bases and J 4 bases, leaving 17 bases between the germline ends. The CDR3 loop reads CASSLGGGEFYGYTF. The CDR3 DNA reads TGTGCCAGCAGCCTGGGGGGAGGGGAATTCTATGGCTACACCTTC. Drawing the rest from reference TRBV7-2 and TRBJ1-2, the complete variable domain is GAGVSQSPSNKVTEKGKDVELRCDPISGHTALYWYRQSLGQGLEFLIYFQGNSAPDKSGLPSDRFSAERTGGSVSTLTIQRTQQEDSAVYLCASSLGGGEFYGYTFGSGTRLTVV.

A remark on this clone: A read error may account for a junction end that differs from germline. V and J are TRBV12-5 and TRBJ1-6; D call uncertain. From germline, CDR1 is LGHNT and CDR2 FRNRAP. The CDR3 spans 14 residues. The CDR3 here is CASGPSSYNLPLHF. The CDR3 DNA reads TGTGCTAGTGGCCCTAGCTCCTATAATTTACCCCTCCACTTT. The full variable domain, in which reference TRBV12-5 and TRBJ1-6 provide the parts outside the CDR3, is DARVTQTPRHKVTEMGQEVTMRCQPILGHNTVFWYRQTMMQGLELLAYFRNRAPLDDSGMPKDRFSAEMPDATLATLKIQPSEPRDSAVYFCASGPSSYNLPLHFGNGTRLTVT.

The V gene is TRBV14, the J gene TRBJ2-5, with D uncertain. V lost 5 bases to trimming and J lost 0 bases, with 7 bases between them. The CDR3 is 13 amino acids. Per germline, CDR1 SGHDN and CDR2 FVKESK. CDR3 protein: CASSSGYQETQYF. CDR3 nucleotide sequence: TGTGCCAGCAGCTCCGGGTACCAAGAGACCCAGTACTTC.

The V gene is TRBV12-3 or TRBV12-4, the J gene TRBJ2-3; D unclear. Trimming pared 9 bases from V and 1 base from J, leaving 8 bases between. The CDR3 is 12 residues long. CDR3 in amino acids: CARYRGTDTQYF. The CDR3 DNA reads as TGTGCCAGATATAGGGGCACAGATACGCAGTATTTT.

This clone appeared once. V and J are TRBV6-1 and TRBJ1-2; tentatively, D is TRBD1 (5 bases). CDR3 length: 14 amino acids. V was clipped by 2 bases and J by 8 bases, with 15 bases between them. CDR1 is MNHNS and CDR2 is SASEGT in the germline V gene. For the CDR3, the DNA is TGTGCCAGCAGTGAAAGGGCAGGGATGAGGGGCTACACCTTC. The encoded protein is CASSERAGMRGYTF.

V is TRBV29-1 and J is TRBJ1-5; a weak D match, TRBD1 (6 bases). Deletions cut 4 bases from V and 3 bases from J, with 10 bases between. Germline V CDR1 and CDR2: SQVTM, ANQGSEA. This CDR3 is 13 amino acids long. In DNA form, the CDR3 reads TGCAGCGTTGGAGACAGGTTCAATCAGCCCCAGCATTTT. This encodes CSVGDRFNQPQHF.

J is TRBJ2-2 and V is TRBV4-1; no reliable D call. CDR1 is MGHRA, CDR2 YSYEKL, per germline. CDR3 length equals 13 residues. V gave up 6 bases and J gave up 6 bases, with 11 bases separating them. CDR3 bases: TGCGCCAGCAGTAGGGTAGTGTCCGGGGAGCTGTTTTTT. Protein sequence: CASSRVVSGELFF.